These 20 T cell receptor beta chains share one sample of origin, sequenced in a study of cytomegalovirus exposure and HLA in healthy donors. PCR involved 60 Vbeta and 13 Jbeta primers. Here immunoSEQ multiplex PCR was the method, and the copy in TCRdb shows in-frame clones only, minus some. The sample yields 100,000 to 120,000 clones, roughly 70% seen once. The sample was PBMCs. These receptors all come from a woman aged 40 to 50 in good health and CMV-seropositive.

This chain joins TRBV19 and TRBJ1-1; D might be TRBD1 (6 bases). The CDR3 spans 15 residues. Germline V lookup: CDR1 LNHDA, CDR2 SQIVND (reference sequence). V dropped 5 bases and J dropped 0 bases, with 13 bases sitting between them. CDR3 sequence reads: CASSSTQGLNTEAFF. The CDR3 nucleotides read TGTGCCAGTAGTTCCACCCAGGGGCTGAACACTGAAGCTTTCTTT.

The chain has TRBV28 and TRBJ1-4; TRBD1 matches at 11 bases. Germline assignment: CDR1 MDHEN and CDR2 SYDVKM. Trimming removed 5 bases from V and 8 bases from J; junction bases left unmatched: 10. This CDR3 contains 16 residues. As DNA, the CDR3 is TGTGCCAGCAGTCCTCCCTCCGGGACAGGGGGGGAAAAACTGTTTTTT. Its translation: CASSPPSGTGGEKLFF.

CDR3 nucleotide sequence: TGTGCCTGGAGTCCAGGGGGTTGGACTGAAGCTTTCTTT. Protein product: CAWSPGGWTEAFF. The chain uses TRBV30 and TRBJ1-1; 7 nucleotides match TRBD1. The CDR3 spans 13 residues. V shed 2 bases, J shed 5 bases, and the junction held 5 bases outside the gene matches. From germline, CDR1 is GTSNPN and CDR2 SVGIG (reference sequence).

J is TRBJ2-1 and V is TRBV5-1; TRBD1 is a possible D gene (6 bases). Germline V gives CDR1 SGHRS, CDR2 YFSETQ. Trimming cost V 4 bases and J 8 bases, with 19 bases left between them. The CDR3 is made up of 15 amino acids. The CDR3 sequence is CASSPLLRGQDEQFF. The DNA for the CDR3 is TGCGCCAGCAGCCCTCTCCTCAGGGGTCAGGATGAGCAGTTCTTC.

The chain recombines TRBV27 with TRBJ2-7; maybe TRBD1 (5 bases). Germline V gene sequence: CDR1 MNHEY, CDR2 SMNVEV (reference sequence). CDR3 size: 15 residues. Trimming stripped 3 bases from V and 3 bases from J, with 15 bases between. CDR3 in amino acids: CASSFIAGLVYEQYF. The CDR3 coding sequence is TGTGCCAGCAGTTTCATTGCAGGGTTGGTCTACGAGCAGTACTTC.

This clone was seen just once. Other DNA sequences in the same sample also yield this CDR3. The CDR3 loop is CASSLTSRTGELFF. The CDR3 DNA is TGTGCCAGCAGTCTAACTAGCCGCACCGGGGAGCTGTTTTTT. The gene calls are TRBV5-4 and TRBJ2-2; D might be TRBD2 (6 bases). V dropped 5 bases and J dropped 4 bases, with 12 bases sitting between them. The CDR3 length is 14 residues. In germline, CDR1 is SGHNT, CDR2 YYREEE (reference sequence).

The genes are TRBV5-1 and TRBJ1-2; 8 bases align to TRBD1. Germline V gene sequence: CDR1 SGHRS, CDR2 YFSETQ. J lost 4 bases, V lost 0 bases, and 2 bases had no gene match. The CDR3 consists of 14 residues. CDR3 region: CASSLDGQGYGYTF. The CDR3, as DNA: TGCGCCAGCAGCTTGGATGGACAGGGCTATGGCTACACCTTC.

This clone was found once. The chain carries TRBV28 and TRBJ2-5, with D possibly being TRBD1 (7 bases). CDR3 length: 16 residues. Germline-derived CDR1 and CDR2 are MDHEN and SYDVKM. Between the trimmed V and J ends, which lost 5 bases and 5 bases, there was a span of 21 bases. The CDR3 spells CASSPHDRVGRETQYF. CDR3 DNA: TGTGCCAGCAGTCCCCACGACAGGGTAGGGAGGGAGACCCAGTACTTC. Full variable domain (outside the CDR3, taken from reference TRBV28 and TRBJ2-5): DVKVTQSSRYLVKRTGEKVFLECVQDMDHENMFWYRQDPGLGLRLIYFSYDVKMKEKGDIPEGYSVSREKKERFSLILESASTNQTSMYLCASSPHDRVGRETQYFGPGTRLLVL.

The chain joins TRBV19 to TRBJ1-5, with TRBD1 as a possible D gene (5 bases). Germline V gene data show CDR1 as LNHDA and CDR2 as SQIVND (reference sequence). Trimming left V 1 base short and J 4 bases short, with 11 bases between. This CDR3 comprises 15 residues. The CDR3 region has the DNA TGTGCCAGTAGTATAGGTTGGGGGGGGAATCAGCCCCAGCATTTT. Its translation: CASSIGWGGNQPQHF.

This clone occurred once. The chain joins TRBV7-2 to TRBJ2-1, with a possible D match to TRBD2 (5 bases). Germline V gene data show CDR1 as SGHTA and CDR2 as FQGNSA. The V end lost 1 base, the J end lost 8 bases, and 15 bases lay between the germline ends. The CDR3 contains 15 residues. The CDR3 nucleotides are TGTGCCAGCAGCTTAGGCCCCCCAGGAGCGGATGAGCAGTTCTTC. Translation: CASSLGPPGADEQFF. Drawing the rest from reference TRBV7-2 and TRBJ2-1, the complete variable domain is GAGVSQSPSNKVTEKGKDVELRCDPISGHTALYWYRQSLGQGLEFLIYFQGNSAPDKSGLPSDRFSAERTGGSVSTLTIQRTQQEDSAVYLCASSLGPPGADEQFFGPGTRLTVL.

The chain joins TRBV29-1 to TRBJ1-1; weak D call: TRBD1 (5 bases). This CDR3 has 13 residues. Trimming cost V 6 bases and J 7 bases, with 18 bases left between them. Germline CDR1 SQVTM, CDR2 ANQGSEA. The CDR3 sequence: CSVTGTLGSEAFF. DNA of the CDR3: TGCAGCGTAACCGGGACTCTTGGAAGTGAAGCTTTCTTT.

This chain connects TRBV21-1 to TRBJ2-1; the tabulated D call, TRBD2, remains unverified against the DNA. TRBV21-1 is given as a pseudogene. This CDR3 comprises 15 residues. CDR3: CASSKCCGGNNEQFF. The CDR3 DNA reads as TGTGCCAGCAGCAAATGTTGCGGGGGGAACAATGAGCAGTTCTTC.

The chain recombines TRBV5-1 with TRBJ2-7, with 11 positions matching TRBD1. Germline V gene sequence: CDR1 SGHRS, CDR2 YFSETQ. The CDR3 runs 14 residues. Trimming took 3 bases from V and 2 from J; bases not matched to a gene: 1. CDR3 DNA: TGCGCCAGCAGCTGGGGACAGGGGGCCTACGAGCAGTACTTC. It specifies CASSWGQGAYEQYF.

This chain joins TRBV10-3 and TRBJ2-2, with D maybe TRBD2 (5 bases). The CDR3 has 13 amino acids. The germline gives CDR1 ENHRY, CDR2 SYGVKD. V was pared by 6 bases and J by 4 bases, with 9 bases between. The CDR3 bases are TGTGCCATCAGGGGAGTTGGCACCGGGGAGCTGTTTTTT. This sequence encodes CAIRGVGTGELFF.

This clone was seen only a few times. The rearrangement uses TRBV4-2 and TRBJ2-1; possible D gene TRBD1, 6 bases. V was pared by 3 bases and J by 12 bases, with 24 bases between. This CDR3 comprises 16 residues. In germline, CDR1 is LGHNA, CDR2 YNFKEQ. CDR3 DNA: TGTGCCAGCAGCCACGACAGTGGGGGCAGGACATTACGGCAGTTCTTC. As protein: CASSHDSGGRTLRQFF.

The chain has TRBV5-1 and TRBJ1-1; D gene ambiguous. The ends were cut back, 1 base at V and 8 bases at J, with 18 bases in the middle. Per the germline V gene, CDR1 is SGHRS and CDR2 is YFSETQ. This CDR3 spans 15 amino acids. As DNA, the CDR3 is TGCGCCAGCAGCTTGAGATCAAGTCCGGGAGGCGAAGCTTTCTTT. Its protein product is CASSLRSSPGGEAFF. Drawing the rest from reference TRBV5-1 and TRBJ1-1, the complete variable domain is KAGVTQTPRYLIKTRGQQVTLSCSPISGHRSVSWYQQTPGQGLQFLFEYFSETQRNKGNFPGRFSGRQFSNSRSEMNVSTLELGDSALYLCASSLRSSPGGEAFFGQGTRLTVV.

For the CDR3, the DNA is TGTGCCAGTCCGCCCAAAGTGGGAGCGGCCTACAATGAGCAGTTCTTC. Protein sequence: CASPPKVGAAYNEQFF. This chain connects TRBV21-1 to TRBJ2-1; TRBD2 is the table's D call, not checked against the DNA. TRBV21-1 is a pseudogene segment. The CDR3 length is 16 residues.

V gene TRBV10-3 combines with J gene TRBJ2-1; 7 positions agree with TRBD2. The CDR3 totals 14 residues. The germline gives CDR1 ENHRY, CDR2 SYGVKD. The trim removed 4 bases at V and 7 bases at J, leaving 7 bases unmatched. The CDR3 spells CAISVNGGINEQFF. CDR3 bases: TGTGCCATCAGTGTTAACGGGGGGATAAATGAGCAGTTCTTC.

The chain links TRBV6-6 to TRBJ1-6, with D unresolved. This CDR3 is 14 amino acids long. Trimming removed 3 bases at V and 9 bases at J, with 12 bases between. CDR1 MNHNY and CDR2 SVGAGI come from the germline V gene (reference sequence). The chain's CDR3 is CASSYPSPGSPLHF. The CDR3 bases are TGTGCCAGCAGTTATCCGTCCCCCGGTTCACCCCTCCACTTT.

The chain uses TRBV7-2 and TRBJ1-1, with TRBD1 matching 7 bases. V shed 2 bases and J 4 bases; nucleotides not matched to a gene: 4. The CDR3 sequence is 14 residues long. CDR1 is SGHTA, CDR2 FQGNSA, per germline. The CDR3 nucleotides read TGTGCCAGCAGCTTATGGACAGGAGGCACTGAAGCTTTCTTT. Its translation is CASSLWTGGTEAFF.